This TCR beta chain comes out of a study of cytomegalovirus exposure and HLA in healthy donors. Study results and caveats: It is likely that the observed cluster of highly shared sequence variants was a sequencing artifact. There were 150 to 200 TCR beta chains listed as cytomegalovirus-associated.

Points on this clone: The antigen is unknown.

With 60 Vbeta and 13 Jbeta primers, the PCR was carried out. Profiling relied on immunoSEQ multiplex PCR, and the TCRdb table lists in-frame clones only, not all of them. The data contain around 130,000 clones, around three quarters of them singletons. The CDR3 totals 14 residues. CDR1 and CDR2 (germline): MNHNS, SASEGT. Trimming left V 4 bases short and J 0 bases short, with 6 bases between. The sequenced material came from PBMCs. The chain uses TRBV6-1 and TRBJ1-4, with no clear D. The TCR originated in a man aged 40-49 years in good health and CMV-seronegative. The DNA of the CDR3 is TGTGCCAGCAGTGTAGGAGCAACTAATGAAAAACTGTTTTTT. It specifies CASSVGATNEKLFF.